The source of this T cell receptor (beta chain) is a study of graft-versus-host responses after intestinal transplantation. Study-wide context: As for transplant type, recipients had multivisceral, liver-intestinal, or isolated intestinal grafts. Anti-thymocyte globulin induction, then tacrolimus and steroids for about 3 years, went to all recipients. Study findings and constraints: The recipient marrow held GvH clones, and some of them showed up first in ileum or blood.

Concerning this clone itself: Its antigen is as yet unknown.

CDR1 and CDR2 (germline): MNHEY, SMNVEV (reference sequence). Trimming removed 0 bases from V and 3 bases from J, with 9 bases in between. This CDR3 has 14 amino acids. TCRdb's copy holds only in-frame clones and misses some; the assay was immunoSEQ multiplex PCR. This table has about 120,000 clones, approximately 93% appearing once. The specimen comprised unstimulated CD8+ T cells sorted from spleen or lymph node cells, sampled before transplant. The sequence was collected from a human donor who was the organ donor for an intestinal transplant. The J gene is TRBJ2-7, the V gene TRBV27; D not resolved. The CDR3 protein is CASSLSDGYYEQYF. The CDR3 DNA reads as TGTGCCAGCAGTTTATCGGACGGCTACTACGAGCAGTACTTC.